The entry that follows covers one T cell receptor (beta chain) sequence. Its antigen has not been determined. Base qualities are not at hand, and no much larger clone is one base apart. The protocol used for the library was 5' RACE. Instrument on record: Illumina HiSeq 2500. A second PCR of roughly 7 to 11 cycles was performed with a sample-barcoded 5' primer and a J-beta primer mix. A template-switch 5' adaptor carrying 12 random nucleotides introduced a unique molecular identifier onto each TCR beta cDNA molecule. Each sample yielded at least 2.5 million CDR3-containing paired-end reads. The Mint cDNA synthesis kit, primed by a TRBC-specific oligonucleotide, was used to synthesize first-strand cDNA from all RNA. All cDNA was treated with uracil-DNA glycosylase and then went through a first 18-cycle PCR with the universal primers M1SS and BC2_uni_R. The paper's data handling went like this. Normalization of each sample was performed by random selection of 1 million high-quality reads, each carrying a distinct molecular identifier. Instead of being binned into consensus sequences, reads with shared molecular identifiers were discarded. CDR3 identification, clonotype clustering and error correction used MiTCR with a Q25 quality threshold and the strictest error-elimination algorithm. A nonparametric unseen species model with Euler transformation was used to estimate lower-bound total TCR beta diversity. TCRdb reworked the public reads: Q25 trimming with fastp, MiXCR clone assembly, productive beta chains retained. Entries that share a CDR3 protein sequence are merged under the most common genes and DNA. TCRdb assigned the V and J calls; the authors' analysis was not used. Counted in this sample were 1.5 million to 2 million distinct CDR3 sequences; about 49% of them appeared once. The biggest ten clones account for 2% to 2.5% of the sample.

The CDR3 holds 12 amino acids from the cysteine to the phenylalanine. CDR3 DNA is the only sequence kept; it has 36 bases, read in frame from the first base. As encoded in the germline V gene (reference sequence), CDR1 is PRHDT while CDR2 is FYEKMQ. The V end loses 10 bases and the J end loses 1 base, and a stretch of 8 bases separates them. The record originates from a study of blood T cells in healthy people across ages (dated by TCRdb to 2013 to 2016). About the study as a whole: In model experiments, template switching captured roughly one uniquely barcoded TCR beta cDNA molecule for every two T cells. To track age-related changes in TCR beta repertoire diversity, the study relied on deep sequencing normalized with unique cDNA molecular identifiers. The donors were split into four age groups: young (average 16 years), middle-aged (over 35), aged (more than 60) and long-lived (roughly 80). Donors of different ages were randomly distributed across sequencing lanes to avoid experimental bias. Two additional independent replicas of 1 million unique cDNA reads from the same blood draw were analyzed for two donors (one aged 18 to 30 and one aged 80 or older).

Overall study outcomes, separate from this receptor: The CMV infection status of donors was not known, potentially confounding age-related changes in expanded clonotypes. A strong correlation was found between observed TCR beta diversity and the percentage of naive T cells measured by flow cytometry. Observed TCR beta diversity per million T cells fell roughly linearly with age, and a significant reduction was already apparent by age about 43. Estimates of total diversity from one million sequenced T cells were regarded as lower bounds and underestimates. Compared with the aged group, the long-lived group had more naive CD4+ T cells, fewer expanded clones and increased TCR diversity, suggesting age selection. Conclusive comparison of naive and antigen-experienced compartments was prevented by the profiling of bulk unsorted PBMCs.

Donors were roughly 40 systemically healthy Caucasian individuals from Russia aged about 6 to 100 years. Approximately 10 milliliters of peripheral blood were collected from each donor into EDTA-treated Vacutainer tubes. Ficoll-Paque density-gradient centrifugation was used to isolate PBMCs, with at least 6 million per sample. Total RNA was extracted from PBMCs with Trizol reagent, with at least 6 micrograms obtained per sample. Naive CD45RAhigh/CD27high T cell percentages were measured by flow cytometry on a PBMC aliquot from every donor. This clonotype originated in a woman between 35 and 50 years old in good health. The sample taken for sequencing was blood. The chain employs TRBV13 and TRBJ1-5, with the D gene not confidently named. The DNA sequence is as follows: TGTGCCACCCGGAGGAGCAATCAGCCCCAGCATTTT. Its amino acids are CATRRSNQPQHF. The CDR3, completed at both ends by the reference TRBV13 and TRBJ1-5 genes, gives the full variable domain AAGVIQSPRHLIKEKRETATLKCYPIPRHDTVYWYQQGPGQDPQFLISFYEKMQSDKGSIPDRFSAQQFSDYHSELNMSSLELGDSALYFCATRRSNQPQHFGDGTRLSIL.